This TCR beta chain was profiled in a study of blood T cells in healthy people across ages (dated by TCRdb to 2015 to 2017). At the level of the whole study: In model experiments, roughly one uniquely barcoded TCR beta cDNA molecule per two T cells was captured by template switching. Donors were grouped into four age groups: young (average approximately 15 years), middle-aged (about 40), aged (around 56) and long-lived (roughly 80). To track age-related changes in TCR beta repertoire diversity, the study relied on deep sequencing normalized with unique cDNA molecular identifiers. To avoid experimental bias, donors of different ages were randomly spread across the sequencing lanes. Two additional independent replicas of 1 million unique cDNA reads from the same blood draw were analyzed for two donors (one aged 18 to 30 and one aged 80 or older). The research as a whole found: There was a strong correlation between observed TCR beta diversity and the percentage of naive T cells measured by flow cytometry. Since profiling was done on bulk unsorted PBMCs, naive and antigen-experienced compartments could not be conclusively compared. The CMV infection status of donors was not known, potentially confounding age-related changes in expanded clonotypes. Observed TCR beta diversity per million T cells fell roughly linearly with age, and a significant reduction was already apparent by age around 40. Estimates of total diversity based on one million sequenced T cells were considered lower bounds and underestimates. The long-lived group showed more naive CD4+ T cells, fewer expanded clones and increased TCR diversity than the aged group, suggesting age selection.

Library preparation used 5' RACE. The reads were generated on an Illumina HiSeq 2500. The second PCR ran for roughly 7 to 12 cycles and used a J-beta primer mix along with a sample-barcoded 5' primer. A unique molecular identifier was introduced onto each TCR beta cDNA molecule by a template-switch 5' adaptor carrying 12 random nucleotides. Each sample yielded at least 3 million CDR3-containing paired-end reads. First-strand cDNA synthesis was performed from all RNA using the Mint cDNA synthesis kit, with priming by a TRBC-specific oligonucleotide. Following uracil-DNA glycosylase treatment, a first 18-cycle PCR with universal primers M1SS and BC2_uni_R was performed on all cDNA. The paper's processing steps were these. Each sample was normalized by randomly selecting 1 million high-quality reads, each carrying a distinct molecular identifier. Reads sharing molecular identifiers were discarded rather than binned into consensus sequences. MiTCR, run with a Q25 quality threshold and the strictest error-elimination algorithm, handled CDR3 identification, clonotype clustering and error correction. Lower-bound total TCR beta diversity was estimated with a nonparametric unseen species model using Euler transformation. TCRdb itself trimmed the public reads at Q25 with fastp, ran MiXCR and retained productive beta chains. Identical CDR3 protein sequences are pooled into one entry, listed with their most common genes and DNA. None of the V and J calls come from the authors' own analysis; TCRdb made them. The sample table lists around 1.5 million distinct CDR3 sequences, 30% to 40% of them with a count of one. The top ten clones comprise approximately 11% of the sample.

V is clipped by 8 bases and J by 6 bases, and the sequence between their germline boundaries is 14 bases long. Including the terminal cysteine and phenylalanine, the CDR3 comprises 13 residues. Of all the DNA, just the CDR3 is kept, 39 bases in frame from base 1. The germline V gene (reference sequence) provides CDR1 DFQATT and CDR2 SNEGSKA. The donors were roughly 39 Caucasian individuals from Russia, aged 6 to 90 years, who were systemically healthy. Each donor gave 8 to 10 milliliters of peripheral blood, drawn into EDTA-treated Vacutainer tubes. Ficoll-Paque density-gradient centrifugation was used to isolate PBMCs, with at least 6.5 million per sample. Total RNA, at least 6 micrograms per sample, was extracted from PBMCs with Trizol reagent. The percentages of naive CD45RAhigh/CD27high T cells were determined by flow cytometry on a PBMC aliquot from every donor. This clonotype turned up a few times. Which antigen it targets is not known. No clone much larger than this one lies a single base away; base qualities are absent.

The TCR sequence derives from a woman aged 25 to 39 in good health. Sequencing input: blood. The chain was built from TRBV20-1 and TRBJ2-6, with a tentative D gene TRBD2 over 6 matching bases. In nucleotides, the sequence is TGCAGTTGCCCAGGGACTGCGGCCAACGTCCTGACTTTC. It is translated as CSCPGTAANVLTF.